These 24 T cell receptor beta chains were all obtained from the same sample, sequenced in a study of yellow fever vaccine responses in identical twins. From the RT-PCR reads, TCRdb called clonotypes with MiXCR, one entry per CDR3 protein. In the table there are several thousand distinct CDR3 sequences, 70% to 90% of which are singletons. Material: T cells from blood (PBMCs), unsorted or a sorted subset (not recorded which), obtained before or after yellow fever vaccination (not recorded which). The origin of the receptors is a woman under 30 who received the yellow fever vaccine.

The rearrangement uses TRBV28 and TRBJ1-5; D is unclear. CDR3 length: 14 residues. V was shortened by 8 bases and J by 1 base, with 12 bases between the two germline ends. CDR1 and CDR2 from the germline V gene are MDHEN and SYDVKM. CDR3 nucleotides: TGTGCCAGCTCTGGACTCAGGAGCAATCAGCCCCAGCATTTT. Translating gives CASSGLRSNQPQHF.

This clonotype was counted a single time. This chain joins TRBV11-3 and TRBJ1-4; unclear D gene. Per germline, CDR1 SGHNT and CDR2 YENEEA. This CDR3 region has 15 residues. V was cut by 0 bases and J by 7 bases, with 12 bases left in between. CDR3 DNA: TGTGCCAGCAGCTTAGACGCACCCTCCCGTGAAAAACTGTTTTTT. Residues: CASSLDAPSREKLFF.

In the case of this clonotype: The junction shows a germline mismatch at one end, possibly a read error. The chain couples TRBV5-4 to TRBJ2-7; TRBD1 matches at 7 bases. The germline gives CDR1 SGHNT, CDR2 YYREEE (reference sequence). There are 13 residues in the CDR3. The CDR3 spells CASSLDRLYEQYF. As DNA, the CDR3 is TGCGCCAGCAGCCTGGACAGGCTTTACGAGCAGTACTTC.

The rearrangement links TRBV6-2 or TRBV6-3 to TRBJ2-7, with TRBD1 matching 8 bases. Germline V lookup: CDR1 MNHEY, CDR2 SVGEGT. The CDR3 runs to 16 residues. V lost 0 bases and J lost 4; bases outside the gene matches: 8. CDR3 sequence reads: CASSYSRQGASYEQYF. CDR3 in DNA: TGTGCCAGCAGTTACTCGCGGCAGGGGGCGAGTTACGAGCAGTACTTC.

This clonotype showed up just once. V usage is TRBV9 and J usage is TRBJ1-5; unclear D gene. Germline V gives CDR1 SGDLS, CDR2 YYNGEE. Trimming took 0 bases from V and 1 from J, leaving 8 bases between them. This CDR3 is built from 15 residues. The CDR3 DNA reads TGTGCCAGCAGCGTAGGGACGGGAAGCAATCAGCCCCAGCATTTT. This sequence encodes CASSVGTGSNQPQHF.

The chain has TRBV6-5 and TRBJ2-1; 8 bases agree with TRBD1. There are 13 residues in the CDR3. The J segment lost 6 bases and the V segment lost 4 bases, leaving 2 bases of the junction unmatched. Germline loops: CDR1 MNHEY, CDR2 SVGAGI. Here the CDR3 reads CASSSTGGNEQFF. The CDR3 DNA is TGTGCCAGCAGTTCAACAGGGGGCAATGAGCAGTTCTTC.

The chain joins TRBV4-1 to TRBJ2-5, with D maybe TRBD1 (5 bases). Trimming left V 6 bases short and J 2 bases short, with 10 bases between. CDR1 is MGHRA and CDR2 is YSYEKL in the germline V gene. This CDR3 comprises 13 residues. The CDR3 region has the DNA TGCGCCAGCAGACCGACAGCACAAGAGACCCAGTACTTC. Residues: CASRPTAQETQYF.

This chain connects TRBV28 to TRBJ2-3, with 7 nucleotides matching TRBD1. Germline V gene data show CDR1 as MDHEN and CDR2 as SYDVKM. The junction had 8 bases not matched to a gene; V was cut back by 6 bases and J by 5 bases. The CDR3 length is 14 residues. CDR3 sequence reads: CASSETGFKDTQYF. The CDR3 bases are TGTGCCAGCAGCGAGACAGGGTTCAAAGATACGCAGTATTTT.

The CDR3: CASNRQGADTQYF. In DNA form, the CDR3 reads TGTGCCAGCAATAGACAGGGGGCGGATACGCAGTATTTT. The rearrangement uses TRBV13 and TRBJ2-3; 10 nucleotides line up with TRBD1. This CDR3 is built from 13 residues. V dropped 7 bases and J dropped 6; count of bases not matched to a gene: 4. Germline CDR1 reads PRHDT; CDR2 reads FYEKMQ (reference sequence).

The V and J genes are TRBV11-1 and TRBJ2-2; D possibly uses TRBD1 or TRBD2 (5 bases each). V lost 3 bases, J lost 4 bases, and 12 bases lay in between. The CDR3 totals 15 residues. Germline CDR1 and CDR2: SGHAT and FQDESV (reference sequence). The CDR3 region is CASSFAAGSTGELFF. For the CDR3, the DNA is TGTGCCAGCAGCTTCGCCGCAGGGAGCACCGGGGAGCTGTTTTTT.

The CDR3 DNA is TGTGCCAGCAGTTTTGGGCAGGGAAGCAATCAGCCCCAGCATTTT. Translated: CASSFGQGSNQPQHF. The chain uses TRBV12-3 or TRBV12-4 and TRBJ1-5, with D maybe TRBD1 (5 bases). CDR3 length: 15 amino acids. V was cut by 3 bases and J by 1 base, with 10 bases left in between.

The CDR3 sequence is CASSLDAYEQYF. The CDR3 bases are TGCGCCAGCAGCTTGGACGCCTACGAGCAGTACTTC. The V and J genes are TRBV5-1 and TRBJ2-7; unclear D gene. Germline values: CDR1 SGHRS, CDR2 YFSETQ. V gave up 0 bases and J gave up 2 bases, with 3 bases separating them. CDR3 size: 12 residues.

In this sample, this clonotype turned up once. The chain employs TRBV3-1 and TRBJ1-2; D is unclear. Germline V gives CDR1 LGHDT, CDR2 YNNKEL (reference sequence). V gave up 3 bases and J gave up 6 bases, with 14 bases separating them. The CDR3 runs 14 residues. The CDR3 loop reads CASSQGAQPNGYTF. The DNA for the CDR3 is TGTGCCAGCAGCCAGGGCGCCCAGCCTAATGGCTACACCTTC.

The chain joins TRBV6-2 or TRBV6-3 to TRBJ2-7; no reliable D call. CDR1 is MNHEY, CDR2 SVGEGT, per germline. CDR3 size: 12 residues. The V and J ends lost 4 bases and 5 bases respectively, with 9 bases between them. The CDR3 nucleotides are TGTGCCAGCAGTTTCGCAAGGGACGAGCAGTACTTC. This codes for CASSFARDEQYF.

The chain employs TRBV11-2 and TRBJ2-5; D is perhaps TRBD1 (5 bases). V gave up 1 base and J gave up 5 bases, with 11 bases separating them. The CDR3 is 14 residues long. CDR1 is SGHAT, CDR2 FQNNGV, per germline. This CDR3 reads CASSLGSGYETQYF. Here the CDR3 DNA reads TGTGCCAGCAGCTTAGGGTCAGGGTACGAGACCCAGTACTTC.

The rearrangement joins TRBV18 to TRBJ2-5; D is unclear. The CDR3 is 16 amino acids. Germline-derived CDR1 and CDR2 are KGHSH and LQKENI. V lost 3 bases and J lost 4, with 18 bases in between. CDR3 DNA: TGTGCCAGCTCACCGCTTGGGGTTGAGAAGTCAGAGACCCAGTACTTC. It specifies CASSPLGVEKSETQYF.

This clonotype was counted only a few times. The chain employs TRBV20-1 and TRBJ1-5, with D possibly TRBD1 on 5 matching bases. The V and J ends lost 2 bases and 3 bases respectively, with 8 bases between them. Germline CDR1 and CDR2: DFQATT and SNEGSKA (reference sequence). This CDR3 is built from 13 residues. In DNA form, the CDR3 reads TGCAGTGCTAGATCAGGGTACAATCAGCCCCAGCATTTT. Encoded protein: CSARSGYNQPQHF.

In the case of this clonotype: This likely comes from a read error, as the CDR3 has no conserved phenylalanine or tryptophan at its end. The DNA is omitted, as the CDR3 cannot be located on it reliably, and the CDR3 follows TCRdb's listing. The chain recombines TRBV29-1 with TRBJ1-2. A total of 8 residues make up the CDR3, ends included. CDR1 SQVTM and CDR2 ANQGSEA come from the germline V gene. The CDR3 protein is CSVTDGSI.

This chain links TRBV20-1 with TRBJ2-7; D is unresolved. V lost 0 bases and J 0 bases, leaving 12 bases between the germline ends. The CDR3 spans 15 residues. CDR1 is DFQATT and CDR2 is SNEGSKA in the germline V gene (reference sequence). The CDR3 here is CSARDQRTSSYEQYF. The CDR3 DNA follows: TGCAGTGCTAGAGATCAAAGGACGTCCTCCTACGAGCAGTACTTC.

V is TRBV4-3 and J is TRBJ2-3, with TRBD2 identical over 13 bases. V shed 1 base, J shed 6 bases, and the junction held 10 bases outside the gene matches. This CDR3 is 18 amino acids long. CDR1 and CDR2 (germline): LGHNA, YSLEER. This CDR3 reads CASSQVSGTSGAGDTQYF. The CDR3 DNA reads as TGCGCCAGCAGCCAAGTATCCGGGACTAGCGGGGCGGGGGATACGCAGTATTTT.

This chain connects TRBV6-2 or TRBV6-3 to TRBJ2-1, with TRBD2 matching over 11 bases. The germline V gene encodes CDR1 MNHEY and CDR2 SVGEGT. The CDR3 extends over 16 amino acids. V trimming: 1 base; J trimming: 5 bases; junction bases outside the gene matches: 4. The CDR3 region has the DNA TGTGCCAGCAGTTACTTTGGACTAGCGGGCAACAATGAGCAGTTCTTC. Translation: CASSYFGLAGNNEQFF.

The genes are TRBV29-1 and TRBJ2-7; D ambiguous. The germline V and J ends were trimmed by 6 bases and 3 bases, with 9 bases remaining between them. Germline V lookup: CDR1 SQVTM, CDR2 ANQGSEA. The CDR3 is made up of 11 amino acids. The CDR3 bases are TGCAGCGTCTTGAATGGCTACGAGCAGTACTTC. It codes for CSVLNGYEQYF.

The chain combines TRBV20-1 with TRBJ2-2, with a tentative D call TRBD2 (5 bases). Germline loops: CDR1 DFQATT, CDR2 SNEGSKA (reference sequence). Trimming took 4 bases from V and 4 from J, leaving 13 bases between them. The CDR3 contains 14 residues. CDR3 nucleotides: TGCAGTGCTAACCCCTTTGGAGGCACCGGGGAGCTGTTTTTT. Its translation is CSANPFGGTGELFF.

This chain connects TRBV4-2 to TRBJ1-1; no reliable D call. Trimming stripped 8 bases from V and 1 base from J, with 14 bases between. The CDR3 runs to 14 residues. Germline assignment: CDR1 LGHNA and CDR2 YNFKEQ. The CDR3 protein is CASPKRGSNTEAFF. The CDR3 region has the DNA TGTGCCAGCCCCAAGAGAGGGTCGAACACTGAAGCTTTCTTT.